Listed here is a single T cell receptor (beta chain). Antigen: not known. The sample originates from a study of cytomegalovirus exposure and HLA in healthy donors. CDR1 MDHEN and CDR2 SYDVKM come from the germline V gene. There are 16 residues in the CDR3. The V gene end was trimmed by 10 bases and the J gene end by 6 bases; junction bases not matched to a gene: 18. Study results and caveats: In a later analysis, donors in an Asian-associated ancestry cluster reportedly had fewer N-insertions in productive TCRs than the cohort mean. Sequencing had likely introduced a cluster of highly shared sequence variants as an artifact. Listed as cytomegalovirus-associated were roughly 180 TCR beta chains.

Use of 60 Vbeta and 13 Jbeta primers characterized the PCR. TCRdb keeps only in-frame clones here, not all; method: immunoSEQ multiplex PCR. The sample yields 150,000 to 200,000 clones, 76% seen once. The sequence came from a man between 18 and 35 years old in good health and CMV-seronegative. Sequenced input: PBMCs. The rearrangement uses TRBV28 and TRBJ1-2; 9 bases align to TRBD1. The CDR3 protein is CATKKQGAKMYHGYTF. The DNA of the CDR3 is TGTGCCACTAAGAAACAGGGGGCTAAGATGTATCATGGCTACACCTTC.